This TCR beta chain was captured in a study of technical replicates of blood from a few donors. Profiling relied on immunoSEQ multiplex PCR, and the TCRdb table lists in-frame clones only, not all of them. This table holds more than 65,000 clones, around 97% found once. The source is a human donor in good health. The sequencing input was T cells isolated from PBMCs.

CDR3 in DNA: TGTGCCAGCAGCTCCGCGCCAGGGGGCAGTAATGAAAAACTGTTTTTT. Translating it yields CASSSAPGGSNEKLFF. The V gene is TRBV11-3, the J gene TRBJ1-4; TRBD1 matches 8 bases. The J segment lost 4 bases and the V segment lost 4 bases, leaving 8 bases of the junction unmatched. The CDR3 is made up of 16 amino acids. Germline loops: CDR1 SGHNT, CDR2 YENEEA.